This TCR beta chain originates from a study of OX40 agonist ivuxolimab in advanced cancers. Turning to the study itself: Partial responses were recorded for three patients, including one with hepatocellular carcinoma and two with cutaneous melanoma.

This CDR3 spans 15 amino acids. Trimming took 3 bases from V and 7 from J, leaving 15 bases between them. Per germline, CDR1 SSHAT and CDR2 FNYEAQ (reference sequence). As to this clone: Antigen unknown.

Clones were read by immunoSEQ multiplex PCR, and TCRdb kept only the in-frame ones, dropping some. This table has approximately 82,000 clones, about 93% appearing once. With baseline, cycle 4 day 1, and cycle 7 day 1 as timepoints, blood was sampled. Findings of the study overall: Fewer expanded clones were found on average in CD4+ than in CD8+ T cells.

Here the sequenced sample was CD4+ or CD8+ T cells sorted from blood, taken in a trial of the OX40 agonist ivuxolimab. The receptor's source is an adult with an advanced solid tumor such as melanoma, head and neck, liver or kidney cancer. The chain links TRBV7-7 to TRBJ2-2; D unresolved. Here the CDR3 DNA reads TGTGCCAGCAGCTTGGGCGATTGGGCCGGCGGGGAGCTGTTTTTT. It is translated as CASSLGDWAGGELFF.